This T cell receptor (beta chain) was identified in a study of cytomegalovirus exposure and HLA in healthy donors. The CDR3 is 11 residues long. Germline CDR1 SGHTA, CDR2 FQGTGA. Trimming cost V 4 bases and J 5 bases, with 2 bases left between them. A multiplex PCR was run with 60 Vbeta primers and 13 Jbeta primers. The repertoire was sequenced with immunoSEQ multiplex PCR; TCRdb's copy has only in-frame clones and lacks some. The repertoire holds around 270,000 clones, with 75% to 85% as singletons. As to this clone: What it binds is not known.

Study-wide results and limits: V- and J-gene trimming in TCR beta was tied to a missense DCLRE1C variant by an analysis performed later. There were around 160 TCR beta chains listed as cytomegalovirus-associated.

The rearrangement uses TRBV7-3 and TRBJ2-2, with unresolved D. The sequence was obtained from a girl aged 2 to 9 in good health and CMV-seronegative. Sequenced sample: PBMCs. The CDR3 spells CASSSTGELFF. Here the CDR3 DNA reads TGTGCCAGCAGCTCTACCGGGGAGCTGTTTTTT.